The 18 T cell receptor beta chains below were found in one sample sequenced in a study of Graves' ophthalmopathy and Graves' hyperthyroidism. RNA transcripts provided the template for amplifying TCR beta CDR3 regions. The first-round RT-PCR employed HTBI primers together with the Qiagen OneStep RT-PCR kit. A multiplex PCR was then performed as the second round. TCRdb passed the multiplex PCR reads through MiXCR, listing each CDR3 protein once. The table lists about 1.1 million distinct CDR3 sequences, 35% to 40% of them singletons. Material: peripheral blood or thyroid tissue (not recorded which). Receptors originate from an adult man with Graves' hyperthyroidism.

Ten or more counts support this clonotype. The chain links TRBV7-8 to TRBJ1-5; D is unresolved. V lost 1 base, J lost 5 bases, and 6 bases lay in between. Per germline, CDR1 SGHVS and CDR2 FQNEAQ. The CDR3 sequence is 13 residues long. The CDR3 bases are TGTGCCAGCAGCTTAGAAACTGATCAGCCCCAGCATTTT. Translated, it gives CASSLETDQPQHF. The variable domain in full, completed from reference TRBV7-8 and TRBJ1-5, reads GAGVSQSPRYKVAKRGQDVALRCDPISGHVSLFWYQQALGQGPEFLTYFQNEAQLDKSGLPSDRFFAERPEGSVSTLKIQRTQQEDSAVYLCASSLETDQPQHFGDGTRLSIL.

The chain carries TRBV7-8 and TRBJ1-1; 8 positions match TRBD1. Unmatched junction bases numbered 12, after V lost 4 bases and J lost 5 bases. The germline V gene encodes CDR1 SGHVS and CDR2 FQNEAQ. The CDR3 extends over 16 amino acids. CDR3 sequence (DNA): TGTGCCAGCAGCTCCCGCCGGACAGGGAGAGGGACTGAAGCTTTCTTT. It yields the protein CASSSRRTGRGTEAFF.

Ten or more counts support this clonotype. J is TRBJ2-7 and V is TRBV6-5, with D possibly being TRBD1 (6 bases). Germline V gives CDR1 MNHEY, CDR2 SVGAGI. The CDR3 is 12 amino acids. Trimming pared 6 bases from V and 4 bases from J, leaving 10 bases between. CDR3 DNA sequence: TGTGCCAGCAGCGCAACAGGGTACGAGCAGTACTTC. Translation gives CASSATGYEQYF.

This clonotype came up a few times. The V gene is TRBV7-2, the J gene TRBJ2-7; D is perhaps TRBD2 (6 bases). The ends were cut back, 5 bases at V and 4 bases at J, with 15 bases in the middle. CDR3 size: 14 residues. Germline CDR1 and CDR2: SGHTA and FQGNSA. The CDR3 loop reads CASSHGGRLYEQYF. Here the CDR3 DNA reads TGTGCCAGCAGCCATGGGGGGAGATTATACGAGCAGTACTTC.

In this sample, this clonotype turned up many times. The chain uses TRBV10-3 and TRBJ1-1; no clear D gene. Trimming shortened V by 8 bases and J by 5 bases, and 12 bases separated the two germline ends. This CDR3 has 12 residues. Germline CDR1 is ENHRY and CDR2 is SYGVKD. The DNA for the CDR3 is TGTGCCATCGGTGCTTCCGAGACTGAAGCTTTCTTT. Protein product: CAIGASETEAFF.

The rearrangement links TRBV12-3 or TRBV12-4 to TRBJ1-1; D call uncertain. The V gene lost 6 bases and the J gene lost 2 bases, with 13 bases spanning the gap. This CDR3 has 14 residues. The CDR3 protein is CASRYSSPNTEAFF. CDR3 bases: TGTGCCAGCAGATACAGCTCCCCAAACACTGAAGCTTTCTTT.

In this sample, this clonotype turned up once. This may be a read error: a much more frequent sequence differs by one nucleotide. The V call is TRBV19, the J call TRBJ1-4; 7 bases fit TRBD1. The germline CDR1 and CDR2 sequences are LNHDA and SQIVND (reference sequence). This CDR3 is built from 15 residues. In DNA, the CDR3 is TGTGCCAGTAGTACAATCGGGACAGCCCCGGAAAAACTGCTTTTT. Encoded protein: CASSTIGTAPEKLLF. Looking up the rest from reference TRBV19 and TRBJ1-4 gives the full variable domain: DGGITQSPKYLFRKEGQNVTLSCEQNLNHDAMYWYRQDPGQGLRLIYYSQIVNDFQKGDIAEGYSVSREKKESFPLTVTSAQKNPTAFYLCASSTIGTAPEKLLFGSGTQLSVL.

This clonotype was seen many times. The V and J genes are TRBV29-1 and TRBJ2-5; 10 bases are a match to TRBD1. The ends lost 0 bases at V and 4 bases at J; junction bases unmatched: 8. CDR1 is SQVTM and CDR2 is ANQGSEA in the germline V gene. This CDR3 contains 16 residues. CDR3 coding DNA: TGCAGCGTTGAAGATCAACGGGACAGGGGTCGAGAGACCCAGTACTTC. Protein product: CSVEDQRDRGRETQYF.

V gene TRBV20-1 combines with J gene TRBJ2-6; 7 positions match TRBD1. The CDR3 contains 18 residues. V shed 4 bases and J 2 bases; nucleotides not matched to a gene: 14. Germline lookup yields CDR1 DFQATT and CDR2 SNEGSKA (reference sequence). This CDR3 reads CSANFRTGPLPGANVLTF. CDR3 nucleotide sequence: TGCAGTGCTAATTTCAGGACAGGCCCACTTCCTGGGGCCAACGTCCTGACTTTC.

This clonotype was seen ten or more times. This chain links TRBV7-9 with TRBJ2-5; the D is unclear. Deletions cut 5 bases from V and 4 bases from J, with 23 bases between. The CDR3 is 17 amino acids. Germline CDR1 is SEHNR and CDR2 is FQNEAQ (reference sequence). The CDR3 DNA reads TGTGCCAGCAGCCCAGACCCGACGATCCTTTGGAGAGAGACCCAGTACTTC. It encodes CASSPDPTILWRETQYF.

This clonotype has ten or more counts. The CDR3 region has the DNA TGCGCCAGCAGCTTGGCCGTCGCGGGGAACTCACCCCTCCACTTT. Amino acids: CASSLAVAGNSPLHF. The genes are TRBV5-1 and TRBJ1-6; D gene unclear. V lost 0 bases to trimming and J lost 10 bases, with 14 bases between them. CDR3 length equals 15 residues. Germline V CDR1 and CDR2: SGHRS, YFSETQ.

This clonotype was seen many times. This chain links TRBV19 with TRBJ2-7, with D unclear. Germline-derived CDR1 and CDR2 are LNHDA and SQIVND (reference sequence). This CDR3 is built from 10 residues. V lost 9 bases and J lost 5, with 8 bases in between. The CDR3 bases are TGTGCCAGCGGCTCGAACGAGCAGTACTTC. Residues: CASGSNEQYF.

V usage is TRBV12-3 or TRBV12-4 and J usage is TRBJ1-5; 8 bases fit TRBD1. CDR3 length equals 14 residues. With 5 bases clipped from V and 6 bases from J, the junction kept 6 bases outside the gene matches. This CDR3 is CASSGQGEGQPQHF. The CDR3 DNA follows: TGTGCCAGCAGTGGACAGGGCGAAGGTCAGCCCCAGCATTTT.

The chain employs TRBV7-9 and TRBJ2-3; D is unresolved. This CDR3 spans 15 amino acids. The V end was cut by 3 bases, the J end by 4 bases, with 14 bases between. CDR1 SEHNR and CDR2 FQNEAQ come from the germline V gene (reference sequence). The CDR3 loop is CASSLVAVGSDTQYF. In nucleotides, the CDR3 is TGTGCCAGCAGCTTGGTGGCTGTAGGGTCAGATACGCAGTATTTT.

About this clonotype: This may arise from a read error, as a much more abundant clone is one base away. The chain joins TRBV2 to TRBJ1-5; D not certain. The CDR3 extends over 12 amino acids. Between the trimmed V and J ends, which lost 6 bases and 6 bases, there was a span of 9 bases. CDR1 SNHLY and CDR2 FYNNEI come from the germline V gene. CDR3 sequence reads: CASRPNRQPQHF. CDR3 DNA sequence: TGTGCCAGCAGACCCAACCGTCAGCCCCAGCATTTT.

The chain has TRBV7-9 and TRBJ2-2; no clear D gene. In germline, CDR1 is SEHNR, CDR2 FQNEAQ (reference sequence). The CDR3 spans 12 residues. The V end lost 7 bases, the J end lost 9 bases, and 12 bases lay between the germline ends. CDR3 sequence: CASNPLGRELFF. In nucleotides, the CDR3 is TGTGCCAGCAACCCTCTGGGCCGGGAGCTGTTTTTT. Full variable domain (rest looked up from reference TRBV7-9 and TRBJ2-2): DTGVSQNPRHKITKRGQNVTFRCDPISEHNRLYWYRQTLGQGPEFLTYFQNEAQLEKSRLLSDRFSAERPKGSFSTLEIQRTEQGDSAMYLCASNPLGRELFFGEGSRLTVL.

This clonotype was recorded many times. The chain employs TRBV13 and TRBJ2-5; 7 positions match TRBD1. The CDR3 loop spans 15 amino acids. J was trimmed by 4 bases and V by 3 bases; bases with no gene match: 8. Germline V gives CDR1 PRHDT, CDR2 FYEKMQ (reference sequence). The CDR3 loop is CASSFGQDGLETQYF. CDR3 bases: TGTGCCAGCAGCTTTGGACAGGACGGCCTAGAGACCCAGTACTTC.

This clonotype occurred many times. This chain connects TRBV24-1 to TRBJ2-7, with a possible D match to TRBD1 (8 bases). Trimming removed 4 bases at V and 4 bases at J, with 16 bases between. The germline gives CDR1 KGHDR, CDR2 SFDVKD. This CDR3 comprises 15 residues. The CDR3: CATSDPTGGGYEQYF. CDR3 bases: TGTGCCACCAGTGACCCCACAGGGGGGGGATACGAGCAGTACTTC.